The clone carrying this TCR beta chain has more than one count but fewer than ten. Its specificity is not known. This sample is part of a study of T cell repertoires in cytomegalovirus infection. Background on the study: From public TCR beta signatures came an indication of both CMV infection and matching HLA type.

One entry per CDR3 protein results from TCRdb running MiXCR on the reads. This sample has roughly 340,000 distinct CDR3 sequences, with under 35% found just once. The CDR3 spans 13 residues. Germline CDR1 and CDR2: MNHEY and SMNVEV (reference sequence). Between the trimmed V and J ends, which lost 2 bases and 7 bases, there was a span of 9 bases. General study findings and limits: Ex vivo, HLA-C-restricted CMV-specific TCR beta clonotypes prevailed over the rest of the response. Identification of carriers of CMV plus the relevant HLA was performed using cumulative public TCR beta family frequency.

Here the sequenced sample was cultured PBMCs, taken from culture after CMV antigen stimulation. The TCR sequence derives from a human donor in good health (CMV status not recorded). Some clones in this sample may be carry-over from other donors' samples. The chain is built from TRBV27 and TRBJ2-1, with D tentatively TRBD1 (6 bases). The CDR3 loop reads CASSLPQGNEQFF. DNA of the CDR3: TGTGCCAGCAGTTTACCACAGGGTAATGAGCAGTTCTTC.